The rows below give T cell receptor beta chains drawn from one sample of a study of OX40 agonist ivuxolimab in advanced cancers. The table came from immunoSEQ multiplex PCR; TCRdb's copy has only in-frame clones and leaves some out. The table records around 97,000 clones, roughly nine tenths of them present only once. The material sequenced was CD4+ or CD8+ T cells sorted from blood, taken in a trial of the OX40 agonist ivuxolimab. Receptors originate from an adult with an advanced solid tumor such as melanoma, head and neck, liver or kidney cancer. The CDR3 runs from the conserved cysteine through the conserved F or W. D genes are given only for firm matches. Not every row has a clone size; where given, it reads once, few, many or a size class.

DNA: TGTGCCAGCAGCTTCACAGGGCTGAACACTGAAGCTTTCTTT
CDR3: CASSFTGLNTEAFF
V: TRBV11-3
D: .
size: .
J: TRBJ1-1

DNA: TGTGCCAGCAGCCATCCCAGCGGGTTTAATCAGCCCCAGCATTTT
CDR3: CASSHPSGFNQPQHF
V: TRBV5-8
D: .
size: .
J: TRBJ1-5

DNA: TGTGCCAGCTCACCACCGGGGCGGGGGTACAATGAGCAGTTCTTC
CDR3: CASSPPGRGYNEQFF
V: TRBV18
D: TRBD2
size: .
J: TRBJ2-1

DNA: TGTGCCAGTAGGGCCCCCATGGGTGGGGGCACTGAAGCTTTCTTT
CDR3: CASRAPMGGGTEAFF
V: TRBV19
D: .
size: .
J: TRBJ1-1

DNA: TGTGCCAGCAGCTACGGGGGGGACTTTGATTCGTACTTC
CDR3: CASSYGGDFDSYF
V: TRBV11-1
D: TRBD2
size: .
J: TRBJ2-7

DNA: TGTGCCTGGAGTTGGACAGGGAATCAGCCCCAGCATTTT
CDR3: CAWSWTGNQPQHF
V: TRBV30
D: TRBD1
size: once
J: TRBJ1-5

DNA: TGTGCCTGGAGTGAAACAGGGGCGATGAGGGGGACCCAGTACTTC
CDR3: CAWSETGAMRGTQYF
V: TRBV30
D: TRBD1
size: .
J: TRBJ2-5

DNA: TGTGCCAGCAGCTTAGCGGGGCAGACCTACGAGCAGTACTTC
CDR3: CASSLAGQTYEQYF
V: TRBV7-9
D: .
size: .
J: TRBJ2-7

DNA: TGCGCCAGCAGCTTGGGGATGGGACAGCGGAGCACAGATACGCAGTATTTT
CDR3: CASSLGMGQRSTDTQYF
V: TRBV5-1
D: TRBD1
size: .
J: TRBJ2-3

DNA: TGCGCCAGCAGCCAAGATCACACAGGAAGACCGATCGAGTACTTC
CDR3: CASSQDHTGRPIEYF
V: TRBV4-3
D: .
size: .
J: TRBJ2-7

DNA: TGTGCCAGCAGTAAAACGGGACGGGACACTGAAGCTTTCTTT
CDR3: CASSKTGRDTEAFF
V: TRBV6-5
D: .
size: .
J: TRBJ1-1

DNA: TGTGCCAGCAGCTCGCAAGGGACAGGGGGCTACGAGCAGTACTTC
CDR3: CASSSQGTGGYEQYF
V: TRBV7-2
D: TRBD1
size: .
J: TRBJ2-7

DNA: TGTGCCAGCAGTTACGGGCACCTAAGGAACACTGAAGCTTTCTTT
CDR3: CASSYGHLRNTEAFF
V: TRBV6-5
D: .
size: .
J: TRBJ1-1

DNA: TGTGCCACCAGCAGAGATCGATGGGGGGACCCAAGGGAGGTGAAGTACTTC
CDR3: CATSRDRWGDPREVKYF
V: TRBV15
D: .
size: .
J: TRBJ2-7

DNA: TGTGCCAGCAGTTACCCGAGCGGGATGAGAAATGAGCAGTTCTTC
CDR3: CASSYPSGMRNEQFF
V: TRBV6-6
D: TRBD2
size: .
J: TRBJ2-1

DNA: TGTGCCAGTACGGGCAGGTTAGGCAACACCATATATTTT
CDR3: CASTGRLGNTIYF
V: TRBV19
D: .
size: .
J: TRBJ1-3

DNA: TGTGCCAGCAGTTACTCGCTAGGGAGGGATGAGCAGTTCTTC
CDR3: CASSYSLGRDEQFF
V: TRBV6-5
D: TRBD2
size: .
J: TRBJ2-1

DNA: TGTGCCATCAGTGAGTCAGAGGTATCTGGGGCCAACGTCCTGACTTTC
CDR3: CAISESEVSGANVLTF
V: TRBV10-3
D: .
size: .
J: TRBJ2-6

DNA: TGTGCCAGCTCGCGGGACGGCTCCTATAATTCACCCCTCCACTTT
CDR3: CASSRDGSYNSPLHF
V: TRBV18
D: .
size: .
J: TRBJ1-6

DNA: TGTGCCAGCAGTGAAGGAGGCAGGGAGCTGTTTTTT
CDR3: CASSEGGRELFF
V: TRBV2
D: .
size: .
J: TRBJ2-2

DNA: TGTGCCAGCAGCTTAGAGGGTAGAAAGACCTACGAGCAGTACTTC
CDR3: CASSLEGRKTYEQYF
V: TRBV7-2
D: .
size: .
J: TRBJ2-7

DNA: TGCGCCAGCAGTAGCAGGGATTCTAACACAGATACGCAGTATTTT
CDR3: CASSSRDSNTDTQYF
V: TRBV5-1
D: .
size: .
J: TRBJ2-3

DNA: TGTGCCAGCAGGGGCATAGTGGGAGCTCCCTACAATGAGCAGTTCTTC
CDR3: CASRGIVGAPYNEQFF
V: TRBV6-6
D: .
size: .
J: TRBJ2-1

DNA: TGTGCCAGCAGCTTAGCCGAGACAGTTGGTACTGAAGCTTTCTTT
CDR3: CASSLAETVGTEAFF
V: TRBV7-2
D: .
size: .
J: TRBJ1-1

DNA: TGTGCCAGCAGCCTAAGTTTGTACGAGCAGTACTTC
CDR3: CASSLSLYEQYF
V: TRBV7-8
D: .
size: .
J: TRBJ2-7

DNA: TGTGCCAGAGCGGGGGGCTCCTACAATGAGCAGTTCTTC
CDR3: CARAGGSYNEQFF
V: TRBV30
D: TRBD2
size: .
J: TRBJ2-1

DNA: TGTGCCAGCAGTGAAGAAAGGGCTTACAAGTTCTTC
CDR3: CASSEERAYKFF
V: TRBV6-1
D: .
size: .
J: TRBJ2-1

DNA: TGTGCCAGCAGCTCACAGGGGAGCGGACAAGAGACCCAGTACTTC
CDR3: CASSSQGSGQETQYF
V: TRBV11-3
D: TRBD1
size: .
J: TRBJ2-5

DNA: TGTGCCAGCAGAGCCAGCCTCAATCAGCCCCAGCATTTT
CDR3: CASRASLNQPQHF
V: TRBV2
D: .
size: .
J: TRBJ1-5

DNA: TGTGCCAGCGCCCTAGACAGGGGTTCCTACAATGAGCAGTTCTTC
CDR3: CASALDRGSYNEQFF
V: TRBV6-4
D: TRBD1
size: .
J: TRBJ2-1